The 31 T cell receptor beta chains below were found in one sample sequenced in a study of T cells in tuberculosis. Sequencing used immunoSEQ multiplex PCR; TCRdb keeps in-frame clones, though not all of them. This sample has about 34,000 clones; under 95% occur once, and the top ten carry over 9.5%. Time point in this sample: new active TB diagnosis, blood taken before or within 7 days of starting treatment. Sequences were derived from PBMCs, sampled at tuberculosis diagnosis. The receptor set was obtained from an adult with tuberculosis.

The chain recombines TRBV6-5 with TRBJ1-1, with TRBD1 matching 7 bases. With V trimmed by 4 bases and J by 5 bases, 7 bases remained unmatched. The CDR3 has 14 residues. Germline V gene sequence: CDR1 MNHEY, CDR2 SVGAGI. DNA of the CDR3: TGTGCCAGCAGTTCCCTGACAGGGCGAACTGAAGCTTTCTTT. Translating it yields CASSSLTGRTEAFF.

The gene calls are TRBV7-2 and TRBJ1-2; TRBD1 matches 12 bases. Germline V gene sequence: CDR1 SGHTA, CDR2 FQGNSA. Trimming cost V 0 bases and J 3 bases; bases outside gene matches: 2. This CDR3 has 16 amino acids. The CDR3 loop reads CASSLAGTGGHYGYTF. In nucleotides, the CDR3 is TGTGCCAGCAGCTTAGCCGGGACAGGGGGCCACTATGGCTACACCTTC.

J is TRBJ2-2 and V is TRBV5-1, with D perhaps matching TRBD2 (5 bases). Germline V gene data show CDR1 as SGHRS and CDR2 as YFSETQ. The V gene lost 0 bases and the J gene lost 1 base, with 7 bases spanning the gap. This CDR3 contains 15 residues. The CDR3 protein is CASSLAEGNTGELFF. DNA for the CDR3: TGCGCCAGCAGCTTGGCCGAGGGGAACACCGGGGAGCTGTTTTTT.

V usage is TRBV29-1 and J usage is TRBJ2-5, with 7 nucleotides matching TRBD1. This CDR3 spans 13 amino acids. Per germline, CDR1 SQVTM and CDR2 ANQGSEA. V was clipped by 3 bases and J by 3 bases; unmatched bases: 4. The CDR3 DNA sequence: TGCAGCGTTGAGGGGACAGAGAAAGAGACCCAGTACTTC. Its translation is CSVEGTEKETQYF.

This clone turned up a few times. The chain links TRBV30 to TRBJ2-1; 12 positions match TRBD2. The junction had 5 bases not matched to a gene; V was cut back by 0 bases and J by 8 bases. The germline CDR1 and CDR2 sequences are GTSNPN and SVGIG (reference sequence). CDR3 size: 15 residues. This CDR3 reads CAWSVLAGGPYEQFF. CDR3 nucleotides: TGTGCCTGGAGTGTTCTAGCGGGAGGGCCCTATGAGCAGTTCTTC.

The chain couples TRBV27 to TRBJ2-5; 13 bases align to TRBD2. This CDR3 has 16 amino acids. With 4 bases clipped from V and 5 bases from J, the junction kept 7 bases outside the gene matches. Germline values: CDR1 MNHEY, CDR2 SMNVEV (reference sequence). CDR3 residues: CASSYLGLAGVETQYF. The CDR3 bases are TGTGCCAGCAGTTACCTCGGACTAGCGGGAGTGGAGACCCAGTACTTC.

The genes are TRBV30 and TRBJ1-1, with 9 nucleotides matching TRBD1. V trimming: 2 bases; J trimming: 1 base; junction bases outside the gene matches: 8. Germline CDR1 is GTSNPN and CDR2 is SVGIG (reference sequence). The CDR3 totals 16 residues. CDR3 loop: CAWSPSGTGWNTEAFF. CDR3 nucleotides: TGTGCCTGGAGTCCCTCGGGGACAGGGTGGAACACTGAAGCTTTCTTT.

The chain couples TRBV11-3 to TRBJ2-1, with a tentative D call TRBD1 (6 bases). CDR1 SGHNT and CDR2 YENEEA come from the germline V gene. This CDR3 region has 17 residues. The V end lost 0 bases, the J end lost 7 bases, and 19 bases lay between the germline ends. CDR3 sequence (DNA): TGTGCCAGCAGCTTAGATCGAGGTGTTAGGGACATAAATGAGCAGTTCTTC. Amino acid sequence: CASSLDRGVRDINEQFF.

The chain couples TRBV5-1 to TRBJ2-7, with 7 bases matching TRBD1. The CDR3 has 14 amino acids. Germline CDR1 and CDR2: SGHRS and YFSETQ. V trimming: 0 bases; J trimming: 2 bases; junction bases outside the gene matches: 2. The CDR3 reads CASSLGTGTYEQYF. In nucleotides, the CDR3 is TGCGCCAGCAGCTTGGGGACAGGAACCTACGAGCAGTACTTC.

V usage is TRBV13 and J usage is TRBJ2-3; a weak D match, TRBD2 (6 bases). This CDR3 has 15 amino acids. Trimming took 4 bases from V and 2 from J, leaving 13 bases between them. Germline V CDR1 and CDR2: PRHDT, FYEKMQ (reference sequence). The CDR3 DNA follows: TGTGCCAGCAGCTCCCGGGACTCGCACACAGATACGCAGTATTTT. Residues: CASSSRDSHTDTQYF. Combining the CDR3 with reference TRBV13 and TRBJ2-3 gives the whole variable domain AAGVIQSPRHLIKEKRETATLKCYPIPRHDTVYWYQQGPGQDPQFLISFYEKMQSDKGSIPDRFSAQQFSDYHSELNMSSLELGDSALYFCASSSRDSHTDTQYFGPGTRLTVL.

The chain carries TRBV30 and TRBJ2-7; the match to TRBD1 covers 8 bases. Trimming at V came to 7 bases and at J to 1 base, leaving 6 bases not matched to a gene. CDR3 length: 13 amino acids. The germline CDR1 and CDR2 sequences are GTSNPN and SVGIG (reference sequence). The CDR3 reads CAYYRGSSYEQYF. CDR3 in DNA: TGTGCCTACTACAGGGGGTCGTCCTACGAGCAGTACTTC.

The V gene is TRBV27, the J gene TRBJ2-3, with unresolved D. The CDR3 is 15 residues long. The germline V gene encodes CDR1 MNHEY and CDR2 SMNVEV (reference sequence). The V and J ends lost 6 bases and 6 bases respectively, with 19 bases between them. CDR3 residues: CASSARRVPPDTQYF. The CDR3 coding sequence is TGTGCCAGCAGCGCTCGACGGGTCCCCCCCGATACGCAGTATTTT.

The chain recombines TRBV10-3 with TRBJ2-3, with a possible D match to TRBD2 (6 bases). Germline assignment: CDR1 ENHRY and CDR2 SYGVKD. Deletions cut 4 bases from V and 0 bases from J, with 14 bases between. The CDR3 extends over 16 amino acids. The CDR3 DNA sequence: TGTGCCATCAGTGGTGAGGCGGGACTTAGCACAGATACGCAGTATTTT. It encodes CAISGEAGLSTDTQYF.

V is TRBV2 and J is TRBJ2-5; TRBD1 matches at 7 bases. The CDR3 has 14 amino acids. With V trimmed by 1 base and J by 6 bases, 5 bases remained unmatched. CDR1 and CDR2 (germline): SNHLY, FYNNEI. CDR3 in amino acids: CASSEDRGPKTQYF. The CDR3, as DNA: TGTGCCAGCAGTGAAGACAGGGGTCCAAAGACCCAGTACTTC.

The chain uses TRBV15 and TRBJ1-3, with D possibly TRBD1 on 6 matching bases. There are 16 residues in the CDR3. Germline V CDR1 and CDR2: LNHNV, YYDKDF (reference sequence). V lost 0 bases and J lost 2, with 11 bases in between. CDR3 residues: CATSRDRGLTGNTIYF. For the CDR3, the DNA is TGTGCCACCAGCAGAGACAGGGGCCTTACTGGAAACACCATATATTTT.

This sequence joins TRBV4-1 and TRBJ2-1; 7 positions agree with TRBD2. The CDR3 spans 16 residues. J was trimmed by 4 bases and V by 0 bases; bases with no gene match: 6. Germline V gives CDR1 MGHRA, CDR2 YSYEKL. The CDR3 protein is CASSQEREGLYNEQFF. The CDR3 DNA reads as TGCGCCAGCAGCCAAGAAAGGGAGGGCCTTTACAATGAGCAGTTCTTC.

The rearrangement links TRBV28 to TRBJ1-2; D remains ambiguous. This CDR3 is built from 13 residues. CDR1 is MDHEN, CDR2 SYDVKM, per germline. Between the trimmed V and J ends, which lost 3 bases and 0 bases, there was a span of 5 bases. CDR3 in DNA: TGTGCCAGCAGTTTCGGGTCTAACTATGGCTACACCTTC. It specifies CASSFGSNYGYTF.

The gene calls are TRBV2 and TRBJ2-3; a possible D gene is TRBD2 (7 bases). Germline loops: CDR1 SNHLY, CDR2 FYNNEI. The CDR3 length is 15 residues. The V gene lost 6 bases and the J gene lost 0 bases, with 13 bases spanning the gap. DNA for the CDR3: TGTGCCAGCAGCAACGGGGGGCCTAGCACAGATACGCAGTATTTT. This gives the protein CASSNGGPSTDTQYF.

Comments on this clone: Different DNA sequences within this sample yield the same CDR3. The chain combines TRBV9 with TRBJ2-7; 7 bases agree with TRBD1. CDR3 size: 14 residues. Germline V lookup: CDR1 SGDLS, CDR2 YYNGEE. The trim removed 2 bases at V and 0 bases at J, leaving 2 bases unmatched. Here the CDR3 reads CASSVGTDSYEQYF. CDR3 sequence (DNA): TGTGCCAGCAGCGTCGGGACAGACTCCTACGAGCAGTACTTC.

V gene TRBV18 combines with J gene TRBJ1-4; D perhaps matches TRBD1 (6 bases). V was trimmed by 2 bases and J by 7 bases, leaving 14 bases between them. Germline CDR1 and CDR2: KGHSH and LQKENI. CDR3 length: 15 amino acids. The CDR3 nucleotides are TGTGCCAGCTCACCAGCGACAGGTTCGGGTGAAAAACTGTTTTTT. Residues: CASSPATGSGEKLFF.

This clone occurred once. V is TRBV19 and J is TRBJ2-6; 9 bases line up with TRBD1. The CDR3 extends over 17 amino acids. The V gene's germline CDR1 is LNHDA and CDR2 SQIVND (reference sequence). V lost 5 bases, J lost 4 bases, and 9 bases stayed unmatched. CDR3 sequence (DNA): TGTGCCAGTAGTTCCGGGACAGGGACCTCCGGGGCCAACGTCCTGACTTTC. Translation: CASSSGTGTSGANVLTF.

This chain joins TRBV2 and TRBJ2-7; 8 bases line up with TRBD2. Germline trimming cut 6 bases from V and 4 bases from J; bases unmatched to any gene: 11. Looked up from germline, CDR1 is SNHLY and CDR2 is FYNNEI. CDR3 length: 15 amino acids. CDR3 sequence: CASRTERGGRYEQYF. The CDR3 nucleotides are TGTGCCAGCAGGACGGAACGGGGGGGCCGGTACGAGCAGTACTTC.

This clone has only one observation. The chain recombines TRBV28 with TRBJ2-7; possibly TRBD2 for D (6 bases). The CDR3 extends over 14 amino acids. Germline lookup yields CDR1 MDHEN and CDR2 SYDVKM. V dropped 2 bases and J dropped 9 bases, with 17 bases sitting between them. CDR3 DNA: TGTGCCAGCAGTTTAGGCGGGGATTTCTGGGGGCAGTACTTC. Translated, it gives CASSLGGDFWGQYF.

This rearrangement joins TRBV5-4 to TRBJ2-5; D remains ambiguous. Trimming removed 1 base at V and 1 base at J, with 8 bases between. CDR1 and CDR2 (germline): SGHNT, YYREEE (reference sequence). There are 14 residues in the CDR3. The CDR3 nucleotides read TGTGCCAGCAGCTTGTCTCTCGTCCAAGAGACCCAGTACTTC. Its protein is CASSLSLVQETQYF. Combining the CDR3 with reference TRBV5-4 and TRBJ2-5 gives the whole variable domain ETGVTQSPTHLIKTRGQQVTLRCSSQSGHNTVSWYQQALGQGPQFIFQYYREEENGRGNFPPRFSGLQFPNYSSELNVNALELDDSALYLCASSLSLVQETQYFGPGTRLLVL.

This chain links TRBV4-1 with TRBJ1-4; TRBD1 matches 7 bases. V was clipped by 1 base and J by 4 bases; unmatched bases: 9. Germline-derived CDR1 and CDR2 are MGHRA and YSYEKL. The CDR3 has 17 residues. The CDR3 bases are TGCGCCAGCAGCCAAGGTCATCCGGGACAGCTTAATGAAAAACTGTTTTTT. Translating it yields CASSQGHPGQLNEKLFF.

The chain uses TRBV12-5 and TRBJ2-5; 8 bases map to TRBD2. This CDR3 has 13 amino acids. Germline CDR1 is LGHNT and CDR2 is FRNRAP. V trimming: 5 bases; J trimming: 5 bases; junction bases outside the gene matches: 4. The CDR3 coding sequence is TGTGCTAGTGGTAATAGCGGGGTGGAGACCCAGTACTTC. Its translation is CASGNSGVETQYF.

The chain uses TRBV10-3 and TRBJ1-1; D uncertain. The CDR3 runs 13 residues. V was pared by 1 base and J by 2 bases, with 5 bases between. Germline V lookup: CDR1 ENHRY, CDR2 SYGVKD. DNA for the CDR3: TGTGCCATCAGTGAGTTTCCTAACACTGAAGCTTTCTTT. It encodes CAISEFPNTEAFF.

The chain is built from TRBV6-6 and TRBJ2-7; 7 bases align to TRBD1. Germline CDR1 MNHNY, CDR2 SVGAGI (reference sequence). This CDR3 comprises 11 residues. V shed 10 bases and J 12 bases; nucleotides not matched to a gene: 12. In nucleotides, the CDR3 is TGTGCCACCAAGGGACAGCCCGAGGGGTACTTC. Its protein is CATKGQPEGYF.

The V gene is TRBV12-5, the J gene TRBJ2-1, with TRBD2 matching over 8 bases. Trimming took 0 bases from V and 6 from J; bases not matched to a gene: 13. CDR1 is LGHNT, CDR2 FRNRAP, per germline. The length of the CDR3 is 18 residues. Here the CDR3 reads CASGLVGFTREDGNEQFF. DNA for the CDR3: TGTGCTAGTGGTTTGGTAGGGTTCACGCGGGAGGACGGCAATGAGCAGTTCTTC. Full variable domain (remainder filled in from reference TRBV12-5 and TRBJ2-1): DARVTQTPRHKVTEMGQEVTMRCQPILGHNTVFWYRQTMMQGLELLAYFRNRAPLDDSGMPKDRFSAEMPDATLATLKIQPSEPRDSAVYFCASGLVGFTREDGNEQFFGPGTRLTVL.

The chain recombines TRBV29-1 with TRBJ1-2; unclear D gene. V was trimmed by 3 bases and J by 0 bases, leaving 11 bases between them. Germline V gene sequence: CDR1 SQVTM, CDR2 ANQGSEA. There are 14 residues in the CDR3. The CDR3 reads CSVDRTESNYGYTF. DNA for the CDR3: TGCAGCGTTGATCGAACAGAATCTAACTATGGCTACACCTTC.

The chain carries TRBV4-2 and TRBJ2-5; weak D call: TRBD1 (6 bases). Deletions cut 4 bases from V and 5 bases from J, with 17 bases between. The CDR3 sequence is 15 residues long. CDR1 is LGHNA and CDR2 is YNFKEQ in the germline V gene. The CDR3 coding sequence is TGTGCCAGCAGCCCTAGGGACACCCCGGAGGAGACCCAGTACTTC. This gives the protein CASSPRDTPEETQYF.